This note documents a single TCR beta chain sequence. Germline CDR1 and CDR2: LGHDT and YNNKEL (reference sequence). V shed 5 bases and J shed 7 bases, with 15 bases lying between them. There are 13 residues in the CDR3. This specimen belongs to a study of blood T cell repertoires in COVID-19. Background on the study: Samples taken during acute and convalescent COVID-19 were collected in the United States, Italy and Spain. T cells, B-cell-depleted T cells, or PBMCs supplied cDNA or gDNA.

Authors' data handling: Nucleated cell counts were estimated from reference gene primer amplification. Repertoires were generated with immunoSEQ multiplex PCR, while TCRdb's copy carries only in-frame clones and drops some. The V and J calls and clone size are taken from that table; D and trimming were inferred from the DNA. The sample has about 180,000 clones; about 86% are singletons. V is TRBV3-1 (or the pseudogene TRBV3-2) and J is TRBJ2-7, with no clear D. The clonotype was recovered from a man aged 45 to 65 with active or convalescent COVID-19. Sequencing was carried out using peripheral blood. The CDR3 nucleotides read TGTGCCAGCAGCTCAGACACAAGCTGGGAGCAGTACTTC. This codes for CASSSDTSWEQYF.